Below, one TCR beta chain is given with its context. Antigen unknown. The data are from a study of OX40 agonist ivuxolimab in advanced cancers. Study background: Ivuxolimab was delivered to patients intravenously every 2 weeks at doses spanning 0.01 to 10 mg/kg. Those enrolled were roughly 80% male, with a mean age of about 66 years and ages from 23 to 79. Partial responses occurred in three patients (one hepatocellular carcinoma, two cutaneous melanoma).

Germline assignment: CDR1 SGHTA and CDR2 FQGNSA. The CDR3 has 14 residues. Between the trimmed V and J ends, which lost 1 base and 2 bases, there was a span of 8 bases. Study-wide points: The average count of expanded clones was higher among CD8+ T cells than among CD4+.

This table comes from immunoSEQ multiplex PCR, and its TCRdb copy is limited to in-frame clones, with some not included. The sample lists about 51,000 clones; about 90% were seen once. Here the sequenced sample was CD4+ or CD8+ T cells sorted from blood, taken in a trial of the OX40 agonist ivuxolimab. The receptor's source is an adult with an advanced solid tumor such as melanoma, head and neck, liver or kidney cancer. The chain joins TRBV7-2 to TRBJ1-1; no clear D. CDR3 bases: TGTGCCAGCAGCTTAGGATGGGGAAACACTGAAGCTTTCTTT. Residues: CASSLGWGNTEAFF.